Following are 24 T cell receptor beta chains from one sample sequenced in a study of post-analysis software for immune sequencing data. Study outcomes and limitations: Included in a set of roughly five TRBV segments more frequent in patients than controls were TRBV5-6, TRBV5-1 and TRBV20-1.

Carried by the TCR beta cDNA libraries were unique molecular identifiers. TCRdb itself ran the PCR reads through MiXCR, one entry per CDR3 protein. This table has 700,000 to 900,000 distinct CDR3 sequences, 46% appearing once. The antigens of these receptors remain unknown. The sequenced sample consisted of blood. These receptor sequences come from a girl aged 5-17 years with multiple sclerosis.

V usage is TRBV6-5 and J usage is TRBJ1-1; TRBD1 matches at 9 bases. Germline CDR1 and CDR2: MNHEY and SVGAGI. CDR3 length equals 14 residues. J was trimmed by 11 bases and V by 6 bases; bases with no gene match: 13. The DNA of the CDR3 is TGTGCCAGCAGGGAACTACAGGGGGCGGAAGACGCTTTCTTT. Translation gives CASRELQGAEDAFF.

This chain joins TRBV7-9 and TRBJ2-6; tentatively, D is TRBD1 (6 bases). Trimming took off 5 bases at V and 5 bases at J, with 19 bases between the two ends. Germline-derived CDR1 and CDR2 are SEHNR and FQNEAQ (reference sequence). CDR3 length: 17 amino acids. CDR3 region: CASSPPIPGHRANVLTF. CDR3 sequence (DNA): TGTGCCAGCAGCCCTCCCATCCCGGGACATAGGGCCAACGTCCTGACTTTC. The variable domain in full, with the rest retrieved from reference TRBV7-9 and TRBJ2-6, is DTGVSQNPRHKITKRGQNVTFRCDPISEHNRLYWYRQTLGQGPEFLTYFQNEAQLEKSRLLSDRFSAERPKGSFSTLEIQRTEQGDSAMYLCASSPPIPGHRANVLTFGAGSRLTVL.

This sequence joins TRBV15 and TRBJ1-1, with unresolved D. The CDR3 is made up of 16 amino acids. Looked up from germline, CDR1 is LNHNV and CDR2 is YYDKDF (reference sequence). Trimming shortened V by 3 bases and J by 5 bases, and 19 bases separated the two germline ends. CDR3 DNA sequence: TGTGCCACCAGCAGGGCCCCCACGGGAGGAGGAACTGAAGCTTTCTTT. This translates into CATSRAPTGGGTEAFF.

The V and J genes are TRBV7-6 and TRBJ2-7; the D is unclear. The V gene lost 6 bases and the J gene lost 5 bases, with 11 bases spanning the gap. The CDR3 loop spans 12 amino acids. The germline V gene encodes CDR1 SGHVS and CDR2 FNYEAQ. Here the CDR3 reads CASSHSDNEQYF. The CDR3 nucleotides are TGTGCCAGCAGTCACAGCGACAACGAGCAGTACTTC.

V and J are TRBV27 and TRBJ2-1; 7 positions match TRBD2. This CDR3 is built from 18 residues. V lost 4 bases to trimming and J lost 8 bases; unmatched junction nucleotides: 20. Germline lookup yields CDR1 MNHEY and CDR2 SMNVEV (reference sequence). The CDR3 spells CASSSNVVGGGSEDEQFF. The CDR3 DNA reads TGTGCCAGCAGTTCTAACGTCGTCGGGGGAGGGAGCGAGGATGAGCAGTTCTTC.

This clonotype is a singleton in its sample. The CDR3 does not close with the conserved phenylalanine or tryptophan, likely indicating a read error. V is TRBV6-2 or TRBV6-3 and J is TRBJ2-1; TRBD1 might be the D (5 bases). There are 18 residues in the CDR3. Per germline, CDR1 MNHEY and CDR2 SVGEGT. The V end lost 2 bases, the J end lost 0 bases, and 17 bases lay between the germline ends. The CDR3 sequence: CASSYDARGSNSYNEQFS. Written as DNA, the CDR3 is TGTGCCAGCAGTTACGATGCTAGGGGCAGTAACTCCTACAATGAGCAGTTCTCC.

This rearrangement joins TRBV29-1 to TRBJ1-2; the match to TRBD1 covers 10 bases. V trimming: 6 bases; J trimming: 12 bases; junction bases outside the gene matches: 4. The CDR3 covers 10 residues. Per the germline V gene, CDR1 is SQVTM and CDR2 is ANQGSEA. The CDR3: CSVGQGLNTF. The CDR3 bases are TGCAGCGTGGGACAGGGGTTGAACACCTTC.

The chain uses TRBV7-8 and TRBJ2-1, with D uncertain. CDR3 size: 15 residues. The V end lost 6 bases, the J end lost 3 bases, and 15 bases lay between the germline ends. The germline gives CDR1 SGHVS, CDR2 FQNEAQ. The CDR3 here is CASSHARFNYNEQFF. Written as DNA, the CDR3 is TGTGCCAGCAGTCACGCCCGTTTCAACTACAATGAGCAGTTCTTC.

This clonotype appeared a single time. The chain couples TRBV19 to TRBJ1-5, with 10 bases lining up with TRBD1. This CDR3 has 18 amino acids. In germline, CDR1 is LNHDA, CDR2 SQIVND (reference sequence). Trimming at V came to 5 bases and at J to 6 bases, leaving 16 bases not matched to a gene. CDR3 protein: CASSGTGAALIRSQPQHF. The CDR3 DNA follows: TGTGCCAGTAGTGGGACAGGGGCCGCCTTAATTCGAAGTCAGCCCCAGCATTTT.

This clonotype was observed a single time. The genes are TRBV29-1 and TRBJ2-5, with D possibly matching TRBD2 (5 bases). Trimming cost V 5 bases and J 5 bases, with 12 bases left between them. CDR1 SQVTM and CDR2 ANQGSEA come from the germline V gene. The CDR3 extends over 12 amino acids. CDR3: CSVIATGETQYF. The CDR3 region has the DNA TGCAGCGTTATAGCGACCGGGGAGACCCAGTACTTC.

The J gene is TRBJ1-5, the V gene TRBV6-1; the D is unclear. The CDR3 is made up of 15 amino acids. Trimming left V 4 bases short and J 2 bases short, with 12 bases between. Germline assignment: CDR1 MNHNS and CDR2 SASEGT. The CDR3 loop reads CASSATDAGNQPQHF. The DNA for the CDR3 is TGTGCCAGCAGTGCGACCGATGCGGGCAATCAGCCCCAGCATTTT.

This clonotype appeared a few times. V is TRBV5-1 and J is TRBJ2-6; D is uncertain. Germline V gene lookup returns CDR1 SGHRS and CDR2 YFSETQ. Trimming pared 0 bases from V and 0 bases from J, leaving 7 bases between. The length of the CDR3 is 16 residues. The chain's CDR3 is CASSLGGNSGANVLTF. The CDR3 nucleotides are TGCGCCAGCAGCTTGGGGGGTAACTCTGGGGCCAACGTCCTGACTTTC. The full variable domain, its missing parts supplied by reference TRBV5-1 and TRBJ2-6, is KAGVTQTPRYLIKTRGQQVTLSCSPISGHRSVSWYQQTPGQGLQFLFEYFSETQRNKGNFPGRFSGRQFSNSRSEMNVSTLELGDSALYLCASSLGGNSGANVLTFGAGSRLTVL.

This clonotype was seen only once. The chain employs TRBV7-6 and TRBJ1-5; D ambiguous. The CDR3 runs 16 residues. The V gene's germline CDR1 is SGHVS and CDR2 FNYEAQ. The V end was cut by 5 bases, the J end by 1 base, with 15 bases between. CDR3 bases: TGTGCCAGCAGCGCCGGCTTAGAACCGAGCAATCAGCCCCAGCATTTT. It is translated as CASSAGLEPSNQPQHF.

This clonotype has more than one count but fewer than ten. This chain uses TRBV9 with TRBJ2-7; 13 nucleotides match TRBD2. After removal of 0 bases from V and 2 bases from J, the junction contained 8 bases not matched to a gene. The CDR3 loop spans 18 amino acids. The germline gives CDR1 SGDLS, CDR2 YYNGEE. The CDR3 loop is CASSVEAGTSGATYEQYF. As DNA, the CDR3 is TGTGCCAGCAGCGTAGAGGCAGGGACTAGCGGGGCGACCTACGAGCAGTACTTC.

Of note for this clonotype: At one boundary the junction diverges from the germline segment, which might be a read error. The V gene is TRBV12-3 or TRBV12-4, the J gene TRBJ2-7; 9 positions match TRBD2. The CDR3 extends over 19 amino acids. CDR3: CASSSTSGLLPSSYNEQYF. The CDR3 DNA reads as TGCGCCAGCAGTTCCACTAGCGGGCTCCTGCCCTCCTCCTACAATGAGCAGTACTTC.

The rearrangement uses TRBV19 and TRBJ2-1; 8 positions match TRBD1. CDR1 and CDR2 (germline): LNHDA, SQIVND (reference sequence). V gave up 6 bases and J gave up 1 base; unmatched junction bases: 8. This CDR3 is 16 amino acids long. Here the CDR3 reads CASRPVQGASYNEQFF. The CDR3 DNA follows: TGTGCCAGTAGGCCCGTCCAGGGGGCATCCTACAATGAGCAGTTCTTC. Full variable domain (outside the CDR3, taken from reference TRBV19 and TRBJ2-1): DGGITQSPKYLFRKEGQNVTLSCEQNLNHDAMYWYRQDPGQGLRLIYYSQIVNDFQKGDIAEGYSVSREKKESFPLTVTSAQKNPTAFYLCASRPVQGASYNEQFFGPGTRLTVL.

The rearrangement uses TRBV20-1 and TRBJ1-2; D possibly corresponds to TRBD1 (5 bases). The CDR3 covers 14 residues. Germline CDR1 DFQATT, CDR2 SNEGSKA (reference sequence). V lost 0 bases to trimming and J lost 3 bases, with 11 bases between them. The chain's CDR3 is CSARDQGRDYGYTF. Here the CDR3 DNA reads TGCAGTGCTAGAGATCAGGGCAGGGACTATGGCTACACCTTC.

The chain links TRBV15 to TRBJ1-4, with no clear D. The V gene lost 3 bases and the J gene lost 1 base, with 9 bases spanning the gap. Germline lookup yields CDR1 LNHNV and CDR2 YYDKDF (reference sequence). The CDR3 runs to 15 residues. CDR3 loop: CATSRQARTNEKLFF. CDR3 coding DNA: TGTGCCACCAGCAGGCAGGCCCGAACTAATGAAAAACTGTTTTTT.

A single count supports this clonotype. The rearrangement uses TRBV12-3 or TRBV12-4 and TRBJ2-5; TRBD2 matches at 9 bases. V gave up 6 bases and J gave up 4 bases; unmatched junction bases: 18. The CDR3 has 18 residues. The CDR3 spells CASSLFPARLAALETQYF. The CDR3 DNA reads TGTGCCAGCAGCCTTTTCCCCGCGAGACTAGCGGCCTTAGAGACCCAGTACTTC.

The rearrangement links TRBV20-1 to TRBJ2-7, with D unclear. The CDR3 totals 16 residues. V dropped 3 bases and J dropped 0 bases, with 18 bases sitting between them. The germline V gene encodes CDR1 DFQATT and CDR2 SNEGSKA (reference sequence). This chain's CDR3 is CSASDQTAPSSYEQYF. DNA of the CDR3: TGCAGTGCTAGTGACCAGACGGCCCCTAGCTCCTACGAGCAGTACTTC.

The chain recombines TRBV11-2 with TRBJ2-3; 11 bases agree with TRBD2. CDR1 and CDR2 from the germline V gene are SGHAT and FQNNGV. J gave up 4 bases and V 5 bases, and 8 bases lay outside the gene matches. The CDR3 totals 16 residues. CDR3 nucleotides: TGTGCCAGCAGCCCCGGGACTAGCGGACTCTCAGATACGCAGTATTTT. Residues: CASSPGTSGLSDTQYF. The full variable domain, in which reference TRBV11-2 and TRBJ2-3 provide the parts outside the CDR3, is EAGVAQSPRYKIIEKRQSVAFWCNPISGHATLYWYQQILGQGPKLLIQFQNNGVVDDSQLPKDRFSAERLKGVDSTLKIQPAKLEDSAVYLCASSPGTSGLSDTQYFGPGTRLTVL.

The chain joins TRBV30 to TRBJ2-1; D is perhaps TRBD2 (6 bases). Germline V gene lookup returns CDR1 GTSNPN and CDR2 SVGIG (reference sequence). Trimming cost V 1 base and J 10 bases, with 26 bases left between them. The CDR3 loop spans 17 amino acids. The CDR3 loop is CAWSGGDSGPIGWEQFF. The CDR3 bases are TGTGCCTGGAGTGGGGGAGATAGCGGCCCCATAGGGTGGGAGCAGTTCTTC.

V and J are TRBV7-9 and TRBJ2-1, with D maybe TRBD1 (5 bases). V gave up 5 bases and J gave up 3 bases, with 17 bases separating them. The CDR3 contains 16 residues. Germline-derived CDR1 and CDR2 are SEHNR and FQNEAQ (reference sequence). The DNA of the CDR3 is TGTGCCAGCAGCCTTGAAGTAGGGGCGGACTACAATGAGCAGTTCTTC. Amino acids: CASSLEVGADYNEQFF.

This chain joins TRBV20-1 and TRBJ2-3; D perhaps matches TRBD2 (6 bases). The CDR3 has 13 residues. From germline, CDR1 is DFQATT and CDR2 SNEGSKA (reference sequence). CDR3 nucleotide sequence: TGCGGTGATGGCGGGGAGCACACAGATACGCAGTATTTT. Translation: CGDGGEHTDTQYF.